Listed below are T cell receptor beta chains from one sample, sequenced in a study of T cell responses to AZD1222 COVID-19 vaccine. Here immunoSEQ multiplex PCR was the method, and the copy in TCRdb shows in-frame clones only, minus some. The table lists 150,000 to 180,000 clones, 90% of them singletons. Material: peripheral blood, obtained on day 0 of AZD1222 vaccination. These receptor sequences come from an adult in good health. Both conserved end residues are part of each CDR3.

cdr3_aa j_call v_call
CASSVGALGSTEAFF TRBJ1-1 TRBV9
CASSQQGAQETQYF TRBJ2-5 TRBV14
CASRREEGETQYF TRBJ2-5 TRBV9
CASSRDRGTEAFF TRBJ1-1 TRBV7-9
CASSPGGDTEAFF TRBJ1-1 TRBV7-2
CASSTLAGATDTQYF TRBJ2-3 TRBV19
CASSSVGHTEAFF TRBJ1-1 TRBV11-3
CASSHPGYGYTF TRBJ1-2 TRBV5-4
CASRGGQGLSGNTIYF TRBJ1-3 TRBV7-9
CASSLVVDGNYGYTF TRBJ1-2 TRBV5-1
CASSPLRGGNSNQPQHF TRBJ1-5 TRBV28
CASSYDPGQLDNEQFF TRBJ2-1 TRBV6-5
CASSLGVVETQYF TRBJ2-5 TRBV7-2
CARDDDPSGANVLTF TRBJ2-6 TRBV2
CASSLWTNEKLFF TRBJ1-4 TRBV5-1
CASSLRSSGNTIYF TRBJ1-3 TRBV5-1
CASSQDTSEQFF TRBJ2-1 TRBV3-1/TRBV3-2
CASSPAVRAGDTIYF TRBJ1-3 TRBV18
CASSFNPGPTEAFF TRBJ1-1 TRBV5-1
CASSLTELEPQHF TRBJ1-5 TRBV12-3/TRBV12-4
CASTKIATNEKLFF TRBJ1-4 TRBV6-5
CASSLVGRGTEAFF TRBJ1-1 TRBV7-2
CATRGWGKNTEAFF TRBJ1-1 TRBV25-1
CASSGRGDSNQPQHF TRBJ1-5 TRBV19
CASSSNTGELFF TRBJ2-2 TRBV27
CASSFGGLAGKWADTQYF TRBJ2-3 TRBV27
CASSRLAYEQYF TRBJ2-7 TRBV7-2
CASSHRFLGYTF TRBJ1-2 TRBV6-5
CASSVEGRGYGYTF TRBJ1-2 TRBV9
CASTPSPGNTIYF TRBJ1-3 TRBV28
CSVEGGQGANEQFF TRBJ2-1 TRBV29-1
CAWQKTDSMGYTF TRBJ1-2 TRBV30
CASSPEVGQGTFGELFF TRBJ2-2 TRBV3-1/TRBV3-2
CSASKPGVGPANYGYTF TRBJ1-2 TRBV20-1
CASSPPTSGSYPGELFF TRBJ2-2 TRBV7-9
CASSPRDRGDEKLFF TRBJ1-4 TRBV7-2
CASSSPGRNYGYTF TRBJ1-2 TRBV7-9
CASSPPTGDGYTF TRBJ1-2 TRBV4-1
CATSRGTEAFF TRBJ1-1 TRBV27
CASSLRPSSDSGNTIYF TRBJ1-3 TRBV5-5
CASGVGTGGTQYF TRBJ2-3 TRBV6-5
CASSIRENRVLGNTEAFF TRBJ1-1 TRBV19